Each of the 4 T cell receptor beta chains below was sequenced from the same sample in a study of shared clonotypes between healthy human individuals. Assay: immunoSEQ multiplex PCR; the TCRdb copy retains only in-frame clones and omits some. The repertoire includes approximately 2.1 million clones, over 85% of them detected once, and 0.35% to 0.5% sits in the top ten. Source material: naive CD4+ T cells from PBMCs. Subset of the sample: CD45RA+ positively selected. These receptor sequences come from a man aged 18-30 years in good health. Some clones in this sample may be carry-over from other donors' samples.

The chain couples TRBV5-4 to TRBJ2-3; possible D gene TRBD2, 5 bases. This CDR3 has 15 amino acids. V shed 0 bases and J shed 2 bases, with 10 bases lying between them. Germline lookup yields CDR1 SGHNT and CDR2 YYREEE (reference sequence). This CDR3 is CASSLGTLFTDTQYF. DNA of the CDR3: TGTGCCAGCAGCTTGGGGACTTTATTCACAGATACGCAGTATTTT. Based on the CDR3 plus reference TRBV5-4 and TRBJ2-3, the full variable domain is ETGVTQSPTHLIKTRGQQVTLRCSSQSGHNTVSWYQQALGQGPQFIFQYYREEENGRGNFPPRFSGLQFPNYSSELNVNALELDDSALYLCASSLGTLFTDTQYFGPGTRLTVL.

The chain is built from TRBV5-1 and TRBJ2-5; D is uncertain. The germline V gene encodes CDR1 SGHRS and CDR2 YFSETQ. This CDR3 region has 13 residues. V was pared by 2 bases and J by 5 bases, with 10 bases between. CDR3 residues: CASSLEASETQYF. CDR3 nucleotide sequence: TGCGCCAGCAGCTTAGAAGCCTCGGAGACCCAGTACTTC.

This chain links TRBV4-1 with TRBJ2-1; 10 bases agree with TRBD2. Unmatched junction bases numbered 6, after V lost 0 bases and J lost 7 bases. CDR1 is MGHRA, CDR2 YSYEKL, per germline. This CDR3 contains 16 residues. CDR3 bases: TGCGCCAGCAGCCAAGATCCTAGCGGGAGTTTTAATGAGCAGTTCTTC. It codes for CASSQDPSGSFNEQFF.

Regarding this clone: The junction departs from germline at one end; a sequencing error may be responsible. The chain is built from TRBV10-3 and TRBJ2-3; the D gene is possibly TRBD1 (5 bases). The CDR3 has 13 amino acids. Germline V gene data show CDR1 as ENHRY and CDR2 as SYGVKD. The CDR3 reads CATGRESADMQYF. DNA of the CDR3: TGTGCCACCGGCAGGGAATCGGCAGATATGCAGTATTTT.